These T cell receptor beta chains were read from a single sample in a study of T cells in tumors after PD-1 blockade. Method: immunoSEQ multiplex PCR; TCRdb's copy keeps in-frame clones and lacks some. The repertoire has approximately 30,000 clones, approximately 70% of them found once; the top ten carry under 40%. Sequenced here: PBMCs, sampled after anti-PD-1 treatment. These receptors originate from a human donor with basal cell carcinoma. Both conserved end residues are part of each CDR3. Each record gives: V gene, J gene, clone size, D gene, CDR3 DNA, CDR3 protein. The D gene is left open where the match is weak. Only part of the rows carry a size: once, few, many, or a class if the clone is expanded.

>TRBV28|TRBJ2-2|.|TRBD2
TGTGCCAGCAGTTTAGGACTAGCTTCTACCGGGGAGCTGTTTTTT
CASSLGLASTGELFF
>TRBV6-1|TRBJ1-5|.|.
TGTGCCAGCAGTGAGGGAGAGGGGCCGGCACGGCCCCAGCATTTT
CASSEGEGPARPQHF
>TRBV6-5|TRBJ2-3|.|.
TGTGCCAGCAGTCGAGACAGAGATACGCAGTATTTT
CASSRDRDTQYF
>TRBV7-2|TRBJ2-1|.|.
TGTGCCAGCAGCCCCTCGCACAGGGACTACAATGAGCAGTTCTTC
CASSPSHRDYNEQFF
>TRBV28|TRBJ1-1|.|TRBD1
TGTGCCAGCAGTTCCGACAGGGGGCGACGGAGCACTGAAGCTTTCTTT
CASSSDRGRRSTEAFF
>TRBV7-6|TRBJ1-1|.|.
TGTGCCAGCAGCCCACGACCAGGGGTTGGGACTGAAGCTTTCTTT
CASSPRPGVGTEAFF
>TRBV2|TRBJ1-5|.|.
TGTGCCAGCAGTGATGAAGGGACTTATGGCAATCAGCCCCAGCATTTT
CASSDEGTYGNQPQHF
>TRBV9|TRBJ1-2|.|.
TGTGCCAGCAGCGGGACAGAGGGCTATGGCTACACCTTC
CASSGTEGYGYTF
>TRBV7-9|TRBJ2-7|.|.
TGTGCCAGCAGCTTAGGAACCCCCTACGAGCAGTACTTC
CASSLGTPYEQYF
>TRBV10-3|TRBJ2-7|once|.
TGTGCCATCAGTGGGCCGACTAGGGCCCACGAGCAGTACTTC
CAISGPTRAHEQYF